The present entry profiles one T cell receptor beta chain with its context. This specimen comes from a study of blood T cell repertoires in COVID-19. Study context: The analysed material was cDNA or gDNA that came from T cells, B-cell-depleted T cells, or PBMCs.

Some clones are missing from TCRdb's copy, which holds only in-frame ones; the method was immunoSEQ multiplex PCR. The sample has around 72,000 clones, nearly 85% seen once. The CDR3 length is 14 residues. Germline loops: CDR1 MNHEY, CDR2 SVGAGI. V lost 5 bases and J 2 bases, leaving 10 bases between the germline ends. The V and J genes are TRBV6-5 and TRBJ1-5; D is possibly TRBD1 (5 bases). The material sequenced was peripheral blood. The clonotype was recovered from a woman in her fifties or sixties with acute or convalescent COVID-19. CDR3 nucleotides: TGTGCCAGCAGTCCCTGGGGCGGCAATCAGCCCCAGCATTTT. Residues: CASSPWGGNQPQHF.